The rows below give T cell receptor beta chains drawn from one sample of a study of Graves' ophthalmopathy and Graves' hyperthyroidism. TCRdb analysed the multiplex PCR reads with MiXCR anew, one entry per CDR3 protein. Of hundreds of thousands of distinct CDR3 sequences listed, roughly 39% are singletons. The specimen was peripheral blood. All receptors come from an adult man with Graves' ophthalmopathy. Each CDR3 is given with its conserved first and last residue. The order of the fields is V gene, D gene, clone size, J gene, CDR3 protein, CDR3 DNA. A D gene is named only where the DNA matches it firmly. The size entry is marked missing in some rows and otherwise reads once, few, many or a size class.

V gene: TRBV6-1
D gene: TRBD2
clone size: NA
J gene: TRBJ2-5
CDR3 protein: CASSEAELAGGQETQYF
CDR3 DNA: TGTGCCAGCAGTGAAGCGGAATTAGCGGGTGGCCAAGAGACCCAGTACTTC

V gene: TRBV29-1
D gene: NA
clone size: NA
J gene: TRBJ2-6
CDR3 protein: CSIEVSSGANVLAF
CDR3 DNA: TGCAGCATTGAGGTGAGCTCTGGGGCCAACGTCCTGGCTTTC

V gene: TRBV2
D gene: NA
clone size: many
J gene: TRBJ2-5
CDR3 protein: CASQGTRDIMWETQYF
CDR3 DNA: TGTGCCAGCCAAGGTACTAGGGACATTATGTGGGAGACCCAGTACTTC

V gene: TRBV10-3
D gene: NA
clone size: many
J gene: TRBJ1-1
CDR3 protein: CAIRDSANTEAFF
CDR3 DNA: TGTGCCATCAGAGACAGTGCGAACACTGAAGCTTTCTTT

V gene: TRBV9
D gene: NA
clone size: once
J gene: TRBJ2-1
CDR3 protein: CAGSVGRSYNEQFF
CDR3 DNA: TGTGCCGGTAGCGTCGGACGCTCCTACAATGAGCAGTTCTTC

V gene: TRBV10-2
D gene: TRBD1
clone size: many
J gene: TRBJ1-6
CDR3 protein: CASSESTGTSPLHF
CDR3 DNA: TGCGCCAGCAGTGAGTCGACAGGGACCTCACCCCTCCACTTT

V gene: TRBV24-1
D gene: NA
clone size: NA
J gene: TRBJ1-2
CDR3 protein: CATSVSTFDGYTF
CDR3 DNA: TGTGCCACCAGTGTATCCACTTTCGATGGCTACACCTTC

V gene: TRBV7-2
D gene: NA
clone size: NA
J gene: TRBJ1-5
CDR3 protein: CASSLATTGYISNQPQHF
CDR3 DNA: TGTGCCAGCAGCTTAGCCACAACAGGCTACATTAGCAATCAGCCCCAGCATTTT

V gene: TRBV12-3/TRBV12-4
D gene: NA
clone size: few
J gene: TRBJ2-2
CDR3 protein: CASSIPWTGSSGELFF
CDR3 DNA: TGTGCCAGCAGCATTCCCTGGACTGGCTCGTCCGGGGAGCTGTTTTTT

V gene: TRBV20-1
D gene: NA
clone size: NA
J gene: TRBJ1-1
CDR3 protein: CSARGAEMNTEAFF
CDR3 DNA: TGCAGTGCTAGGGGGGCGGAAATGAACACTGAAGCTTTCTTT

V gene: TRBV7-2
D gene: NA
clone size: NA
J gene: TRBJ2-5
CDR3 protein: CASSPGGGQPQYF
CDR3 DNA: TGTGCCAGCAGCCCCGGGGGAGGCCAGCCCCAGTACTTC

V gene: TRBV19
D gene: NA
clone size: many
J gene: TRBJ1-3
CDR3 protein: CASRQGNTIYF
CDR3 DNA: TGTGCCAGTCGCCAGGGAAACACCATATATTTT

V gene: TRBV6-5
D gene: NA
clone size: few
J gene: TRBJ1-2
CDR3 protein: CASSYKAESGYGYTF
CDR3 DNA: TGTGCCAGCAGTTACAAGGCGGAAAGCGGCTATGGCTACACCTTC

V gene: TRBV6-5
D gene: NA
clone size: many
J gene: TRBJ2-5
CDR3 protein: CASSPTLQETQYF
CDR3 DNA: TGTGCCAGCAGTCCGACACTCCAAGAGACCCAGTACTTC

V gene: TRBV29-1
D gene: NA
clone size: many
J gene: TRBJ2-7
CDR3 protein: CSVERQGREQYF
CDR3 DNA: TGCAGCGTTGAACGCCAGGGCCGGGAGCAGTACTTC

V gene: TRBV10-3
D gene: NA
clone size: many
J gene: TRBJ2-5
CDR3 protein: CAIGAARYQETQYF
CDR3 DNA: TGTGCCATCGGGGCCGCGCGGTACCAAGAGACCCAGTACTTC

V gene: TRBV29-1
D gene: TRBD2
clone size: NA
J gene: TRBJ2-5
CDR3 protein: CSPTGLAGGQETQYF
CDR3 DNA: TGCAGCCCAACCGGGCTAGCGGGAGGGCAAGAGACCCAGTACTTC

V gene: TRBV9
D gene: NA
clone size: many
J gene: TRBJ1-6
CDR3 protein: CASSVTANPHNSPLHF
CDR3 DNA: TGTGCCAGCAGCGTAACAGCCAACCCGCATAATTCACCCCTCCACTTT

V gene: TRBV10-2
D gene: NA
clone size: many
J gene: TRBJ1-5
CDR3 protein: CASMTGTHQPQHF
CDR3 DNA: TGCGCCAGCATGACCGGGACGCATCAGCCCCAGCATTTT

V gene: TRBV29-1
D gene: TRBD2
clone size: many
J gene: TRBJ2-5
CDR3 protein: CSGSAGLKTQYF
CDR3 DNA: TGCAGCGGGTCAGCGGGATTGAAGACCCAGTACTTC

V gene: TRBV10-3
D gene: TRBD1
clone size: few
J gene: TRBJ2-1
CDR3 protein: CAISKDRVSNEQFF
CDR3 DNA: TGTGCCATCAGTAAAGACAGGGTGAGCAATGAGCAGTTCTTC

V gene: TRBV5-4
D gene: NA
clone size: few
J gene: TRBJ2-7
CDR3 protein: CASSLGWSREQYF
CDR3 DNA: TGTGCCAGCAGCTTGGGGTGGAGCCGCGAGCAGTACTTC

V gene: TRBV5-1
D gene: NA
clone size: NA
J gene: TRBJ1-1
CDR3 protein: CASRGREGWGNTEAFF
CDR3 DNA: TGCGCCAGCAGAGGAAGGGAGGGGTGGGGTAACACTGAAGCTTTCTTT

V gene: TRBV15
D gene: TRBD1
clone size: many
J gene: TRBJ2-5
CDR3 protein: CATSRWTGETQYF
CDR3 DNA: TGTGCCACCAGCAGATGGACAGGAGAGACCCAGTACTTC

V gene: TRBV27
D gene: NA
clone size: few
J gene: TRBJ2-5
CDR3 protein: CASSLSGPFVGETQYF
CDR3 DNA: TGTGCCAGCAGTTTATCTGGACCCTTTGTAGGAGAGACCCAGTACTTC